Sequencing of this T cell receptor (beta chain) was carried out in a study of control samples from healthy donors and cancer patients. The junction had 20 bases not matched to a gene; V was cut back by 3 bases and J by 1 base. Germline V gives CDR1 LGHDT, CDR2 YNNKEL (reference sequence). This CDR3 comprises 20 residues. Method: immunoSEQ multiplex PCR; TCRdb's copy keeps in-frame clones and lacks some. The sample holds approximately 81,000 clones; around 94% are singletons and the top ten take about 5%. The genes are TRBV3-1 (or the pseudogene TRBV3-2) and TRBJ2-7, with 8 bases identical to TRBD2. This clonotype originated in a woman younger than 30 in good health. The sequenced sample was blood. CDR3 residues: CASSQAPRTSLTMSSYEQYF. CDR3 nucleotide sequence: TGTGCCAGCAGCCAGGCCCCGCGGACTAGCCTTACAATGTCTTCCTACGAGCAGTACTTC.